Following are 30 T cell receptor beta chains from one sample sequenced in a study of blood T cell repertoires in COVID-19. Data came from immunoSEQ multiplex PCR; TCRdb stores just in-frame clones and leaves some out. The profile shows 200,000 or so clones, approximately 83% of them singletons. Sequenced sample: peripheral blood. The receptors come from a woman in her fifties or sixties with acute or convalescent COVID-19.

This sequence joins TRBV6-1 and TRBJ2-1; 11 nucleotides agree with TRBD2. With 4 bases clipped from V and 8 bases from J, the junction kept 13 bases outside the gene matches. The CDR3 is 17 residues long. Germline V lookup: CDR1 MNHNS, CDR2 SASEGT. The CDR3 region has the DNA TGTGCCAGCAGTGCCGGCTTTTACCGTAGCGGGGGGGATGAGCAGTTCTTC. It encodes CASSAGFYRSGGDEQFF.

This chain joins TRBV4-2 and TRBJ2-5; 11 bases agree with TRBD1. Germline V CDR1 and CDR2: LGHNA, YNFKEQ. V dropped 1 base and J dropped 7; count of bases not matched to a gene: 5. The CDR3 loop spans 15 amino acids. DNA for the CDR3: TGTGCCAGCAGCCAAGGGACAGGGGGCGGTGGGACCCAGTACTTC. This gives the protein CASSQGTGGGGTQYF.

The CDR3 nucleotides read TGTGCCTGGAGTCCGGCACTGACTTACGAGCAGTACTTC. Protein: CAWSPALTYEQYF. V usage is TRBV30 and J usage is TRBJ2-7; D is unclear. V was trimmed by 2 bases and J by 4 bases, leaving 12 bases between them. This CDR3 region has 13 residues. The germline gives CDR1 GTSNPN, CDR2 SVGIG (reference sequence).

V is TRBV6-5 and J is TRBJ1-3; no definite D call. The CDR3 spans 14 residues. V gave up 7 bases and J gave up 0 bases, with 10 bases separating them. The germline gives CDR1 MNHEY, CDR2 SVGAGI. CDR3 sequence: CASTLRHSGNTIYF. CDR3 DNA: TGTGCCAGCACCCTCAGGCACTCTGGAAACACCATATATTTT.

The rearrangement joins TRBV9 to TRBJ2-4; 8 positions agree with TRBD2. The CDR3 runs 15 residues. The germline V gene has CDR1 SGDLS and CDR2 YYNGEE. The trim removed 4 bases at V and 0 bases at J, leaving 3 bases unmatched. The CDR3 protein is CASSSRGGAKNIQYF. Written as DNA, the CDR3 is TGTGCCAGCAGCTCCCGGGGGGGAGCCAAAAACATTCAGTACTTC.

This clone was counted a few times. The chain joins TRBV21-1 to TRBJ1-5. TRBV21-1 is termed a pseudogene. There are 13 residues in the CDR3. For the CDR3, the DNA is TGTGCCAGCAGCAAATCGGGCAATCAGCCCCAGCATTTT. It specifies CASSKSGNQPQHF.

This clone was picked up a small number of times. This chain's CDR3 is CASSLGPGLGDNEQFF. CDR3 in DNA: TGTGCCAGCAGCTTAGGACCGGGACTAGGAGACAATGAGCAGTTCTTC. V is TRBV7-2 and J is TRBJ2-1; the match to TRBD2 covers 8 bases. This CDR3 is 16 amino acids long. In germline, CDR1 is SGHTA, CDR2 FQGNSA. V was clipped by 1 base and J by 5 bases; unmatched bases: 7.

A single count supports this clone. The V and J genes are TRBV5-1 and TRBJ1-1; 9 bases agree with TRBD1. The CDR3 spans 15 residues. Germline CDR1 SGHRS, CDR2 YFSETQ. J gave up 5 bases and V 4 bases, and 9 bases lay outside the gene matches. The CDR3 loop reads CASSGKQGARTEAFF. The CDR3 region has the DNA TGCGCCAGCAGCGGTAAACAGGGGGCGCGGACTGAAGCTTTCTTT.

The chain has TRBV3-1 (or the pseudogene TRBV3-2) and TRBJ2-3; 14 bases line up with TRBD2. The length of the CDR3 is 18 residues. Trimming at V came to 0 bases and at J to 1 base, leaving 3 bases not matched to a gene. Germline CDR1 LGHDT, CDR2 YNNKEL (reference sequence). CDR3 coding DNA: TGTGCCAGCAGCCAAGAAGGACTAGCGGGGGGCGGCACAGATACGCAGTATTTT. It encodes CASSQEGLAGGGTDTQYF.

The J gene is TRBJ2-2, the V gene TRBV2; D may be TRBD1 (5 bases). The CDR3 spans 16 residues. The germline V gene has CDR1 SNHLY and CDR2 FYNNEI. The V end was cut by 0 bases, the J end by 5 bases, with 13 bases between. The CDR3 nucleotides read TGTGCCAGCAGTGAAGCAGGGGTTCTGGTTACCGGGGAGCTGTTTTTT. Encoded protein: CASSEAGVLVTGELFF.

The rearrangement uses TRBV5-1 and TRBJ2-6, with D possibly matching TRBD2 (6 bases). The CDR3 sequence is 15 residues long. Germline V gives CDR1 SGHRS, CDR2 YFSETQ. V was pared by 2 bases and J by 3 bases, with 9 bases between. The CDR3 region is CASSFGGSGANVLTF. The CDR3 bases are TGCGCCAGCAGCTTTGGGGGGAGTGGGGCCAACGTCCTGACTTTC.

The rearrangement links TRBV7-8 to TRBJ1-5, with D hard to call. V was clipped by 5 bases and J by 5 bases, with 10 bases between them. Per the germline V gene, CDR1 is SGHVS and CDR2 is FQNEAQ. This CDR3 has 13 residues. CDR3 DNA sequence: TGTGCCAGCAGCCTCTCTTCGTATCAGCCCCAGCATTTT. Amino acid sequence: CASSLSSYQPQHF.

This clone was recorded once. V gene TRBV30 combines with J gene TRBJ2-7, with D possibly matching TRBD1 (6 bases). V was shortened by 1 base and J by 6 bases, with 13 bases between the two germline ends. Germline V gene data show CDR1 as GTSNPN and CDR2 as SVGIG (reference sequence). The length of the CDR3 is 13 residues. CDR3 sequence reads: CAWSGQGLGEQYF. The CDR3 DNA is TGTGCCTGGAGTGGGCAGGGGCTGGGCGAGCAGTACTTC.

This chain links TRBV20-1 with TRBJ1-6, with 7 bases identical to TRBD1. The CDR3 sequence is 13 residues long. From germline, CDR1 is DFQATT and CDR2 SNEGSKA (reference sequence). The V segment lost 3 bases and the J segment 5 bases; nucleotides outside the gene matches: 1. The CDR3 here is CSASGQDNSPLHF. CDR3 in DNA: TGCAGTGCTAGTGGACAGGATAATTCACCCCTCCACTTT.

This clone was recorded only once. This chain's CDR3 is CASGGGVDSFF. The CDR3 coding sequence is TGTGCTAGTGGTGGCGGGGTGGATAGTTTCTTT. The chain combines TRBV12-5 with TRBJ1-1; D remains ambiguous. The CDR3 spans 11 residues. V was clipped by 5 bases and J by 13 bases, with 14 bases between them. Per the germline V gene, CDR1 is LGHNT and CDR2 is FRNRAP.

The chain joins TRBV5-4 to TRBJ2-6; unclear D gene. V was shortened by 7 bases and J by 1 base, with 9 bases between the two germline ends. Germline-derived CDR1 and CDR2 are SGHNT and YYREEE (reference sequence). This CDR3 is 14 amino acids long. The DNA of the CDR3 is TGTGCCAGCTTTTCGGGTTCTGGGGCCAACGTCCTGACTTTC. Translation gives CASFSGSGANVLTF.

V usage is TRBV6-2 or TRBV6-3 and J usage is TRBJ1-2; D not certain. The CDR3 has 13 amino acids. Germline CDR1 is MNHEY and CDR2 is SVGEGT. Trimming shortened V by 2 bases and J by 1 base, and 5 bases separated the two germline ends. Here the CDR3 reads CASSYPLNYGYTF. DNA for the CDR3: TGTGCCAGCAGTTACCCCCTTAACTATGGCTACACCTTC.

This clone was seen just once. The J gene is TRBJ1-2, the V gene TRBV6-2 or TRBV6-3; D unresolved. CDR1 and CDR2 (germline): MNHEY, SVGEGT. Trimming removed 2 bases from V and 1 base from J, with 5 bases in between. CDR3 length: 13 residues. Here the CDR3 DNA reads TGTGCCAGCAGTTACAAACTTAACTATGGCTACACCTTC. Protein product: CASSYKLNYGYTF.

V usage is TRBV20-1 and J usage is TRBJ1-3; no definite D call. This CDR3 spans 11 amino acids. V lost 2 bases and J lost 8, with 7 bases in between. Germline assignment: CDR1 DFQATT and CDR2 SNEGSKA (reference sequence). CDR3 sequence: CSARWRDTIYF. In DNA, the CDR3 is TGCAGTGCTAGATGGAGGGACACCATATATTTT.

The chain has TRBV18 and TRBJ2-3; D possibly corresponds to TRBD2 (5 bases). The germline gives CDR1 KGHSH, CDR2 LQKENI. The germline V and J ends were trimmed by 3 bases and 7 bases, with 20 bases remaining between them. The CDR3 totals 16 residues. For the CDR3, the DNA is TGTGCCAGCTCACCCGGGATTCCCCAGCCATTCAATACGCAGTATTTT. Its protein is CASSPGIPQPFNTQYF. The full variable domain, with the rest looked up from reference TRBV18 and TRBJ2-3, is NAGVMQNPRHLVRRRGQEARLRCSPMKGHSHVYWYRQLPEEGLKFMVYLQKENIIDESGMPKERFSAEFPKEGPSILRIQQVVRGDSAAYFCASSPGIPQPFNTQYFGPGTRLTVL.

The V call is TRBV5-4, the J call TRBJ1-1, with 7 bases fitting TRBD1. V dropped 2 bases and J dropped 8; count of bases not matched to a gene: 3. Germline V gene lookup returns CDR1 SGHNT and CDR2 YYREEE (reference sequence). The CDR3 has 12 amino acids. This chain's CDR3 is CASSLTGEEAFF. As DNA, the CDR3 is TGTGCCAGCAGCTTAACAGGGGAGGAAGCTTTCTTT. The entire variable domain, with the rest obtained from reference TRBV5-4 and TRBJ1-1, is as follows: ETGVTQSPTHLIKTRGQQVTLRCSSQSGHNTVSWYQQALGQGPQFIFQYYREEENGRGNFPPRFSGLQFPNYSSELNVNALELDDSALYLCASSLTGEEAFFGQGTRLTVV.

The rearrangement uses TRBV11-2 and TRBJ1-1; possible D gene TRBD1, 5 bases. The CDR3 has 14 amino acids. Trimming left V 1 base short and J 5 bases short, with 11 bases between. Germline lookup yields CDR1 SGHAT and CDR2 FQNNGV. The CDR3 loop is CASSLVGGVTEAFF. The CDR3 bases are TGTGCCAGCAGCTTAGTTGGGGGGGTTACTGAAGCTTTCTTT.

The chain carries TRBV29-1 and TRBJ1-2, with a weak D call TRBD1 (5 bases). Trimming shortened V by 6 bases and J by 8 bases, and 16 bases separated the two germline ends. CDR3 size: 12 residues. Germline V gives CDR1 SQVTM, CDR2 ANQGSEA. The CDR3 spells CSVEEVGGGYTF. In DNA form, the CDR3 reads TGCAGCGTGGAGGAGGTGGGGGGAGGCTACACCTTC.

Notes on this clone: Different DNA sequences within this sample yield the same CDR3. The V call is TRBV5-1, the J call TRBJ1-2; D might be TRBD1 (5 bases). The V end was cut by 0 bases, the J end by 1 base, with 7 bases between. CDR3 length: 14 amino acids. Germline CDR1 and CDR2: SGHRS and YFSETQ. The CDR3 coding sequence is TGCGCCAGCAGCTTGGAGGGGCGTAACTATGGCTACACCTTC. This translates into CASSLEGRNYGYTF.

The CDR3 nucleotides read TGTGCCAGCAGTTACTCGTACAGGGGGAAAGAGCAGTACTTC. Protein sequence: CASSYSYRGKEQYF. The V and J genes are TRBV6-5 and TRBJ2-7, with 8 bases aligning to TRBD1. Trimming at V came to 0 bases and at J to 7 bases, leaving 5 bases not matched to a gene. The CDR3 is 14 amino acids. Germline V gene data show CDR1 as MNHEY and CDR2 as SVGAGI.

CDR3 in DNA: TGTGCCAGCAGCTATAGCGGGGGCTACGAGCAGTACTTC. As protein: CASSYSGGYEQYF. The chain carries TRBV7-9 and TRBJ2-7, with TRBD2 matching 9 bases. The CDR3 extends over 13 amino acids. Per germline, CDR1 SEHNR and CDR2 FQNEAQ (reference sequence). Losses at the gene ends were 4 bases for V and 3 bases for J; bases not matched to a gene: 1.

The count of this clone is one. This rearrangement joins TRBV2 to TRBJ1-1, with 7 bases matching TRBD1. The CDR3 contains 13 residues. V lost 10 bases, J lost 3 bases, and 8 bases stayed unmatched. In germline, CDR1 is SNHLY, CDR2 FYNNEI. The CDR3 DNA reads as TGTGCCACCCAGGGGGTCGGGGACACTGAAGCTTTCTTT. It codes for CATQGVGDTEAFF.

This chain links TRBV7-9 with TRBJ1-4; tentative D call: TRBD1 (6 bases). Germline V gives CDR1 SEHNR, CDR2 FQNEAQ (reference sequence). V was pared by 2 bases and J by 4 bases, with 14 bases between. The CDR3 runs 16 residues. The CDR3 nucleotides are TGTGCCAGCAGCTTAACGGGGGGGCAGCTTAATGAAAAACTGTTTTTT. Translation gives CASSLTGGQLNEKLFF.

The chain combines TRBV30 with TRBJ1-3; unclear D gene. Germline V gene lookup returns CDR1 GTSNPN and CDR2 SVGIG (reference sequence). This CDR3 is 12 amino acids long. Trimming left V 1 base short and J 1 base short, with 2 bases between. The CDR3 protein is CAWSASGNTIYF. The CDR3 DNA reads TGTGCCTGGAGTGCTTCTGGAAACACCATATATTTT.

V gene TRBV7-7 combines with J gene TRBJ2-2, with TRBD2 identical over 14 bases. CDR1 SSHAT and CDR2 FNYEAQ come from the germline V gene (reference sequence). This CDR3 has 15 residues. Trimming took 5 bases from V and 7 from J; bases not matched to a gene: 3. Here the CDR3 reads CASSPGLAGVGELFF. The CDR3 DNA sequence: TGTGCCAGCAGCCCGGGACTAGCGGGGGTCGGGGAGCTGTTTTTT.